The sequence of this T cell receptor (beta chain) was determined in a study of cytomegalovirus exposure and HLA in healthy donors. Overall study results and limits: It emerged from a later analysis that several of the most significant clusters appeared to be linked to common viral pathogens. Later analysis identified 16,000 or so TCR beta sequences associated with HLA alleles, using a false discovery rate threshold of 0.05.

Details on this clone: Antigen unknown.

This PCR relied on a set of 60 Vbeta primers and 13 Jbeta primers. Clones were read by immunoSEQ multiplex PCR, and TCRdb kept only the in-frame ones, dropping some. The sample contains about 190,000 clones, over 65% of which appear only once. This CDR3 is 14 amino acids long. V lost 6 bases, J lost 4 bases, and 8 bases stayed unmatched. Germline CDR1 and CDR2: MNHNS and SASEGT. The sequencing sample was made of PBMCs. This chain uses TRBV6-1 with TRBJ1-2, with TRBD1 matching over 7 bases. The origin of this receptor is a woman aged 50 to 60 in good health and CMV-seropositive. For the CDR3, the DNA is TGTGCCAGCAGCGATGACAGGGCCCCCTATGGCTACACCTTC. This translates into CASSDDRAPYGYTF.